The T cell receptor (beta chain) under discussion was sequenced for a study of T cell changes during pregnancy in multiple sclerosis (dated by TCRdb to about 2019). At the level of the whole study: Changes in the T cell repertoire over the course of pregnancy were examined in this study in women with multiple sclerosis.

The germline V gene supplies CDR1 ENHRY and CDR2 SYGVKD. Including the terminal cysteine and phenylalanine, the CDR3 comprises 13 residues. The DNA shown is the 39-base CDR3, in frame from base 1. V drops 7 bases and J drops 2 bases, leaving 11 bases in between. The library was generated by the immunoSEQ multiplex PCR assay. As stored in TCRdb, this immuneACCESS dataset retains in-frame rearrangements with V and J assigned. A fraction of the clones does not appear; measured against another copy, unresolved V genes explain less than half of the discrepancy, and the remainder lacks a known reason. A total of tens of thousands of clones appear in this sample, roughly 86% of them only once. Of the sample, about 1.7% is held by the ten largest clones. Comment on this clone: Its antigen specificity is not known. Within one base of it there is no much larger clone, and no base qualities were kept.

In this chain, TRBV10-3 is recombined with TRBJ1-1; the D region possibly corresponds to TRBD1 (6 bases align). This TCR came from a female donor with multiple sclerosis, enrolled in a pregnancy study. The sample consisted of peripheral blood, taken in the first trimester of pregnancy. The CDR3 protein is CAIMDRANTEAFF. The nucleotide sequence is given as TGTGCCATCATGGACAGAGCAAACACTGAAGCTTTCTTT.